This passage covers 31 T cell receptor beta chains from one sample sequenced in a study of blood T cell repertoires in COVID-19. The protocol was immunoSEQ multiplex PCR, while the TCRdb copy is restricted to in-frame clones and leaves out a portion. The table has some 320,000 clones, 90% seen once; the top ten hold 3.5% to 5%. The sample taken for sequencing was PBMCs or T cells enriched from blood (not recorded which). These receptors originate from a woman aged 25 to 45 who had been exposed to COVID-19.

The CDR3: CASSLVGISYEQYF. CDR3 bases: TGTGCCAGCAGCTTAGTGGGCATTTCCTACGAGCAGTACTTC. The chain combines TRBV11-2 with TRBJ2-7, with no clear D. Germline V lookup: CDR1 SGHAT, CDR2 FQNNGV. The CDR3 covers 14 residues. The V end was cut by 1 base, the J end by 1 base, with 8 bases between.

The chain employs TRBV3-1 (or the pseudogene TRBV3-2) and TRBJ1-4, with 7 nucleotides matching TRBD1. This CDR3 is built from 12 residues. The V gene's germline CDR1 is LGHDT and CDR2 YNNKEL (reference sequence). Trimming cost V 8 bases and J 8 bases; bases outside gene matches: 5. The CDR3 DNA follows: TGTGCCAGCGGGACAGATTCAGAAAAACTGTTTTTT. Translation: CASGTDSEKLFF.

V and J are TRBV29-1 and TRBJ1-2, with D perhaps matching TRBD1 (6 bases). The CDR3 is 15 residues long. Germline V CDR1 and CDR2: SQVTM, ANQGSEA. The V end lost 4 bases, the J end lost 3 bases, and 18 bases lay between the germline ends. The CDR3 sequence: CSVGGGGGFDYGYTF. The CDR3 bases are TGCAGCGTTGGGGGAGGGGGTGGTTTCGACTATGGCTACACCTTC. Full variable domain (outside the CDR3, taken from reference TRBV29-1 and TRBJ1-2): SAVISQKPSRDICQRGTSLTIQCQVDSQVTMMFWYRQQPGQSLTLIATANQGSEATYESGFVIDKFPISRPNLTFSTLTVSNMSPEDSSIYLCSVGGGGGFDYGYTFGSGTRLTVV.

A few counts support this clone. The gene calls are TRBV5-5 and TRBJ2-7; D is possibly TRBD1 (7 bases). The CDR3 contains 16 residues. Germline V gene data show CDR1 as SGHKS and CDR2 as YYEKEE (reference sequence). V was shortened by 4 bases and J by 2 bases, with 19 bases between the two germline ends. The DNA of the CDR3 is TGTGCCAGCAGCCGAGGTTCCCAGGGGGGTACCTACGAGCAGTACTTC. Translation: CASSRGSQGGTYEQYF.

The chain carries TRBV20-1 and TRBJ2-3; D remains ambiguous. Germline values: CDR1 DFQATT, CDR2 SNEGSKA (reference sequence). The CDR3 consists of 13 residues. Trimming took 3 bases from V and 1 from J, leaving 8 bases between them. The CDR3, as DNA: TGCAGTGCTAGTATGCCAGGCACAGATACGCAGTATTTT. Translating gives CSASMPGTDTQYF.

V gene TRBV5-6 combines with J gene TRBJ1-2; possible D gene TRBD1, 6 bases. Germline values: CDR1 SGHDT, CDR2 YYEEEE. The V and J ends lost 4 bases and 6 bases respectively, with 13 bases between them. The CDR3 has 13 amino acids. Written as DNA, the CDR3 is TGTGCCAGCAGCGTCAACAGGGCCCATGGCTACACCTTC. Translating gives CASSVNRAHGYTF.

The gene calls are TRBV6-5 and TRBJ1-3; D possibly corresponds to TRBD1 (5 bases). CDR1 is MNHEY and CDR2 is SVGAGI in the germline V gene. V was cut by 6 bases and J by 0 bases, with 12 bases left in between. The CDR3 spans 15 residues. This CDR3 is CASRRTGVSGNTIYF. CDR3 DNA sequence: TGTGCCAGCAGGCGAACAGGCGTCTCTGGAAACACCATATATTTT.

The rearrangement links TRBV18 to TRBJ1-5; 9 bases agree with TRBD1. V gave up 5 bases and J gave up 4 bases; unmatched junction bases: 3. This CDR3 contains 14 residues. Per the germline V gene, CDR1 is KGHSH and CDR2 is LQKENI. The CDR3, as DNA: TGTGCCAGCTCAAGGACAGGGGTGAATCAGCCCCAGCATTTT. It translates to CASSRTGVNQPQHF.

J is TRBJ2-3 and V is TRBV6-5; TRBD1 is a possible D gene (5 bases). The CDR3 runs to 13 residues. CDR1 is MNHEY and CDR2 is SVGAGI in the germline V gene. V was trimmed by 4 bases and J by 5 bases, leaving 10 bases between them. The CDR3 sequence is CASSFSRGDTQYF. In nucleotides, the CDR3 is TGTGCCAGCAGTTTCTCTAGGGGAGATACGCAGTATTTT.

This sequence joins TRBV5-1 and TRBJ2-6, with D unresolved. The CDR3 has 14 amino acids. Germline lookup yields CDR1 SGHRS and CDR2 YFSETQ. The V end was cut by 6 bases, the J end by 2 bases, with 9 bases between. CDR3 region: CASMNAPGANVLTF. CDR3 DNA sequence: TGCGCCAGCATGAATGCGCCTGGGGCCAACGTCCTGACTTTC.

The chain combines TRBV27 with TRBJ1-6, with D tentatively TRBD1 (6 bases). V was cut by 7 bases and J by 5 bases, with 12 bases left in between. The germline CDR1 and CDR2 sequences are MNHEY and SMNVEV (reference sequence). CDR3 length: 14 residues. CDR3 nucleotide sequence: TGTGCCAGCACCTTAAGGACAGATAATTCACCCCTCCACTTT. Amino acids: CASTLRTDNSPLHF.

On this clone: The identical CDR3 is also encoded by other nucleotide sequences in the sample. The chain couples TRBV19 to TRBJ2-7; 10 bases map to TRBD1. The germline gives CDR1 LNHDA, CDR2 SQIVND (reference sequence). The CDR3 totals 14 residues. The trim removed 3 bases at V and 3 bases at J, leaving 2 bases unmatched. The CDR3 nucleotides read TGTGCCAGTAGTATCGGGACAGGGGTCTACGAGCAGTACTTC. It yields the protein CASSIGTGVYEQYF. Combining the CDR3 with reference TRBV19 and TRBJ2-7 gives the whole variable domain DGGITQSPKYLFRKEGQNVTLSCEQNLNHDAMYWYRQDPGQGLRLIYYSQIVNDFQKGDIAEGYSVSREKKESFPLTVTSAQKNPTAFYLCASSIGTGVYEQYFGPGTRLTVT.

The chain joins TRBV11-2 to TRBJ2-1; 7 bases line up with TRBD2. J was trimmed by 0 bases and V by 5 bases; bases with no gene match: 4. The CDR3 spans 15 residues. In germline, CDR1 is SGHAT, CDR2 FQNNGV. The CDR3 protein is CASSRAGISYNEQFF. CDR3 sequence (DNA): TGTGCCAGCAGCCGAGCGGGGATCTCCTACAATGAGCAGTTCTTC.

This clone was observed a single time. This sequence joins TRBV5-1 and TRBJ1-1; 8 bases agree with TRBD1. Per germline, CDR1 SGHRS and CDR2 YFSETQ. The J segment lost 1 base and the V segment lost 7 bases, leaving 3 bases of the junction unmatched. The CDR3 is 13 amino acids. The CDR3 coding sequence is TGCGCCAGCTTCGGGACAGGGAACACTGAAGCTTTCTTT. It encodes CASFGTGNTEAFF.

The chain carries TRBV9 and TRBJ1-3; possible D gene TRBD1, 5 bases. This CDR3 region has 15 residues. Between the trimmed V and J ends, which lost 4 bases and 0 bases, there was a span of 11 bases. Germline CDR1 and CDR2: SGDLS and YYNGEE. CDR3 nucleotide sequence: TGTGCCAGCAGCCCCCGACAGAGCTCTGGAAACACCATATATTTT. This translates into CASSPRQSSGNTIYF.

The DNA of the CDR3 is TGTGCCACCAGTGATTTACATAGCAATCAGCCCCAGCATTTT. Residues: CATSDLHSNQPQHF. The chain combines TRBV24-1 with TRBJ1-5; no clear D gene. This CDR3 comprises 14 residues. Germline-derived CDR1 and CDR2 are KGHDR and SFDVKD. The V end lost 1 base, the J end lost 0 bases, and 3 bases lay between the germline ends.

To note about this clone: At the DNA level, this CDR3 is encoded by other sequences in the same sample as well. This sequence joins TRBV5-6 and TRBJ1-2, with a weak D call TRBD1 (5 bases). The V and J ends lost 0 bases and 4 bases respectively, with 7 bases between them. This CDR3 is 13 amino acids long. Germline V gene sequence: CDR1 SGHDT, CDR2 YYEEEE. The CDR3 nucleotides read TGTGCCAGCAGCTTGGAGGGGTCCTATGGCTACACCTTC. As protein: CASSLEGSYGYTF.

The rearrangement joins TRBV14 to TRBJ1-4; 7 nucleotides line up with TRBD1. Germline V gene sequence: CDR1 SGHDN, CDR2 FVKESK. The V segment lost 4 bases and the J segment 5 bases; nucleotides outside the gene matches: 13. This CDR3 has 17 residues. CDR3 sequence: CASSLRGTPQRNEKLFF. CDR3 bases: TGTGCCAGCAGCCTCAGGGGGACACCCCAAAGGAATGAAAAACTGTTTTTT. The full variable domain, with the rest looked up from reference TRBV14 and TRBJ1-4, is EAGVTQFPSHSVIEKGQTVTLRCDPISGHDNLYWYRRVMGKEIKFLLHFVKESKQDESGMPNNRFLAERTGGTYSTLKVQPAELEDSGVYFCASSLRGTPQRNEKLFFGSGTQLSVL.

The CDR3 region is CASSSGTAVYRNTIYF. The CDR3 nucleotides are TGTGCCAGCAGCTCGGGGACAGCTGTCTATAGAAACACCATATATTTT. This chain joins TRBV7-9 and TRBJ1-3, with 7 nucleotides matching TRBD1. The CDR3 loop spans 16 amino acids. CDR1 SEHNR and CDR2 FQNEAQ come from the germline V gene (reference sequence). The ends lost 4 bases at V and 5 bases at J; junction bases unmatched: 11.

The CDR3, as DNA: TGTGCCACCAGCAGAAACAGATACAATGAGCAGTTCTTC. Translating it yields CATSRNRYNEQFF. V gene TRBV15 combines with J gene TRBJ2-1; the D is unclear. V was pared by 2 bases and J by 4 bases, with 6 bases between. This CDR3 comprises 13 residues. Germline lookup yields CDR1 LNHNV and CDR2 YYDKDF (reference sequence).

V is TRBV5-4 and J is TRBJ2-1; 16 bases line up with TRBD2. The length of the CDR3 is 16 residues. The germline V gene has CDR1 SGHNT and CDR2 YYREEE (reference sequence). V lost 3 bases and J lost 7; bases outside the gene matches: 4. CDR3 in DNA: TGTGCCAGCAGCTGGCCGGGACTAGCGGGGGGGAATGAGCAGTTCTTC. Protein sequence: CASSWPGLAGGNEQFF. Complete variable domain (other parts from reference TRBV5-4 and TRBJ2-1): ETGVTQSPTHLIKTRGQQVTLRCSSQSGHNTVSWYQQALGQGPQFIFQYYREEENGRGNFPPRFSGLQFPNYSSELNVNALELDDSALYLCASSWPGLAGGNEQFFGPGTRLTVL.

This clone was seen once. V and J are TRBV10-3 and TRBJ1-3; 8 bases align to TRBD1. Trimming cost V 11 bases and J 6 bases; bases outside gene matches: 18. The CDR3 runs to 16 residues. CDR1 ENHRY and CDR2 SYGVKD come from the germline V gene. This CDR3 reads CAVTGGMSYLENTIYF. CDR3 DNA: TGTGCCGTTACAGGGGGAATGAGTTATCTAGAAAACACCATATATTTT.

V and J are TRBV9 and TRBJ2-7; 10 nucleotides match TRBD1. The CDR3 spans 15 residues. After removal of 4 bases from V and 4 bases from J, the junction contained 8 bases not matched to a gene. CDR1 and CDR2 (germline): SGDLS, YYNGEE. The CDR3 DNA follows: TGTGCCAGCAGCCCAAGACAGGGGGCAGGGTACGAGCAGTACTTC. Translating it yields CASSPRQGAGYEQYF.

This sequence joins TRBV24-1 and TRBJ2-2; tentatively, D is TRBD2 (6 bases). V gave up 3 bases and J gave up 1 base, with 8 bases separating them. This CDR3 spans 15 amino acids. CDR1 and CDR2 (germline): KGHDR, SFDVKD. CDR3 in DNA: TGTGCCACCAGTGATCGGCGGGGGAACACCGGGGAGCTGTTTTTT. This translates into CATSDRRGNTGELFF.

J is TRBJ1-6 and V is TRBV5-6; tentatively, D is TRBD1 (6 bases). Germline V gene lookup returns CDR1 SGHDT and CDR2 YYEEEE. Trimming took 4 bases from V and 12 from J, leaving 11 bases between them. The CDR3 covers 12 residues. DNA for the CDR3: TGTGCCAGCAGCCGCAGGGGCGGACCCCTCCACTTT. Translation: CASSRRGGPLHF. Filled out from reference TRBV5-6 and TRBJ1-6, the complete variable domain reads DAGVTQSPTHLIKTRGQQVTLRCSPKSGHDTVSWYQQALGQGPQFIFQYYEEEERQRGNFPDRFSGHQFPNYSSELNVNALLLGDSALYLCASSRRGGPLHFGNGTRLTVT.

The chain is built from TRBV4-3 and TRBJ2-1; no reliable D call. V was clipped by 0 bases and J by 7 bases, with 16 bases between them. The CDR3 totals 16 residues. Germline CDR1 and CDR2: LGHNA and YSLEER. The CDR3 loop reads CASSQDPQVGMNEQFF. CDR3 DNA sequence: TGCGCCAGCAGCCAAGATCCCCAGGTAGGAATGAATGAGCAGTTCTTC.

The table lists this clone with a few counts. The chain couples TRBV10-1 to TRBJ1-5, with TRBD1 matching 7 bases. Trimming took 2 bases from V and 2 from J; bases not matched to a gene: 12. The CDR3 is 18 amino acids. In germline, CDR1 is WNHNN, CDR2 SYGVQD (reference sequence). CDR3 bases: TGCGCCAGCAGTGAGAACGCGACAGGGAGAGGGCGCAATCAGCCCCAGCATTTT. Translation: CASSENATGRGRNQPQHF.

V and J are TRBV5-1 and TRBJ1-5; a possible D gene is TRBD1 (6 bases). Germline V gene data show CDR1 as SGHRS and CDR2 as YFSETQ. This CDR3 is 14 amino acids long. Trimming left V 0 bases short and J 6 bases short, with 10 bases between. Written as DNA, the CDR3 is TGCGCCAGCAGCTTGGGGGGGCTCGGTCAGCCCCAGCATTTT. This encodes CASSLGGLGQPQHF.

The chain links TRBV4-1 to TRBJ2-7, with D unresolved. Germline V gene data show CDR1 as MGHRA and CDR2 as YSYEKL. Deletions cut 2 bases from V and 1 base from J, with 12 bases between. The CDR3 runs 15 residues. Written as DNA, the CDR3 is TGCGCCAGCAGCCAACTTCGACACGGTTCCTACGAGCAGTACTTC. This gives the protein CASSQLRHGSYEQYF.

The chain carries TRBV15 and TRBJ2-3; D ambiguous. From germline, CDR1 is LNHNV and CDR2 YYDKDF (reference sequence). V dropped 0 bases and J dropped 11 bases, with 12 bases sitting between them. The CDR3 extends over 13 amino acids. CDR3 sequence (DNA): TGTGCCACCAGCAGAGAGTCCGCGAGTAGGCAGTATTTT. This encodes CATSRESASRQYF.

The chain couples TRBV7-2 to TRBJ1-2; TRBD1 is a possible D gene (5 bases). Germline values: CDR1 SGHTA, CDR2 FQGNSA. The CDR3 consists of 14 residues. V dropped 1 base and J dropped 7 bases, with 13 bases sitting between them. CDR3 sequence reads: CASSLGTQGSGYTF. The CDR3 nucleotides are TGTGCCAGCAGCTTAGGTACGCAGGGATCTGGCTACACCTTC.